A selection of T cell receptor beta chains follows, all from one sample in a study of low-dose radiotherapy and immunotherapy resistance in tumors. MiXCR, run by TCRdb on the reads, gives a single entry per CDR3 protein. The sample lists 65,000 to 85,000 distinct CDR3 sequences; roughly 17% were seen once. The material was PBMCs, obtained after low-dose radiotherapy plus immunotherapy. These receptors originate from a male donor with prostate cancer. CDR3s include the opening cysteine and the closing phenylalanine or tryptophan. D genes are given only for firm matches. A row's size may be missing; if present it is once, few, many or a size class.

>NA|NA|TRBJ2-1|TRBV19
TGTGCCAGTAGTACCGGTCGGGGTAATGAGCAGTTCTTC
CASSTGRGNEQFF
>NA|many|TRBJ2-2|TRBV3-1
TGTGCCAGCAAAGGCGGTTCGAACACCGGGGAGCTGTTTTTT
CASKGGSNTGELFF
>NA|many|TRBJ2-7|TRBV19
TGTGCCAGTAGTATCGCGGCAGGGAGAGGCTACGAGCAGTACTTC
CASSIAAGRGYEQYF
>TRBD1|many|TRBJ2-2|TRBV25-1
TGTGCCAGCGAAGGACAGGGAAACACCGGGGAGCTGTTTTTT
CASEGQGNTGELFF
>NA|many|TRBJ2-1|TRBV6-5
TGTGCCAGCAGTTACGGTGGTAGCCGCAATGAGCAGTTCTTC
CASSYGGSRNEQFF
>TRBD2|many|TRBJ2-5|TRBV7-8
TGTGCCAGCAGCTTGGGACTAGCACAGACCCAGTACTTC
CASSLGLAQTQYF
>TRBD1|many|TRBJ1-1|TRBV5-4
TGTGCCAGCAGCTCGGGACAGGGGGCTACTGAAGCTTTCTTT
CASSSGQGATEAFF
>NA|many|TRBJ1-3|TRBV11-2
TGTGCCAGCAGCTTAGCCCGATCTGGAAACACCATATATTTT
CASSLARSGNTIYF
>TRBD2|many|TRBJ2-2|TRBV27
TGTGCCAGCAGTTTAGAAGGGCTAGCGGGAGGATTAACCGGGGAGCTGTTTTTT
CASSLEGLAGGLTGELFF
>NA|many|TRBJ2-6|TRBV11-2
TGTGCCAGCAGCAGTAGTCGACAGCCCAACGTCCTGACTTTC
CASSSSRQPNVLTF
>NA|many|TRBJ2-7|TRBV20-1
TGCAGTGCTAGAGTGGGGCGCGAGCAGTACTTC
CSARVGREQYF
>NA|NA|TRBJ2-1|TRBV5-4
TGTGCCAGCAGCTCCCTGACAGGAAGGGCTTACAATGAGCAGTTCTTC
CASSSLTGRAYNEQFF
>TRBD2|many|TRBJ2-7|TRBV5-1
TGCGCCAGCAGCTTGGCCCCTACTAGCGGGAGTATCTCCTACGAGCAGTACTTC
CASSLAPTSGSISYEQYF
>NA|many|TRBJ1-2|TRBV19
TGTGCCAGTAGTATGGGGGGACTGACAGCCCCATTGGGTGGCTACACCTTC
CASSMGGLTAPLGGYTF
>TRBD2|many|TRBJ2-3|TRBV5-1
TGCGCCAGCAGCTTGGATATCGCGGGAGGGCCCGGAGATACGCAGTATTTT
CASSLDIAGGPGDTQYF
>NA|many|TRBJ1-2|TRBV30
TGTGCCTGGAGTGTATTGGACAGACCCTACTGGGGCTACACCTTC
CAWSVLDRPYWGYTF
>TRBD1|NA|TRBJ2-4|TRBV5-1
TGCGCCAGCAGCCCCGGACAGGGTTCGGACAAAAACATTCAGTACTTC
CASSPGQGSDKNIQYF
>NA|many|TRBJ1-1|TRBV13
TGTGCCAGAAAGACGGTTTCCATCACTGAAGCTTTCTTT
CARKTVSITEAFF
>TRBD2|NA|TRBJ2-3|TRBV4-3
TGCGCCAGCAGCCAAGATAGGCTAGCGGGAGTCACAGATACGCAGTATTTT
CASSQDRLAGVTDTQYF
>NA|NA|TRBJ2-7|TRBV28
TGTGCCAGCAGGCGAACAGGAGCCTACGAGCAGTACTTC
CASRRTGAYEQYF
>TRBD2|many|TRBJ2-3|TRBV28
TGTGCCAGCAGTTTATACGGGGGGGGTTCTAGCACAGATACGCAGTATTTT
CASSLYGGGSSTDTQYF
>TRBD2|many|TRBJ2-3|TRBV6-6
TGTGCCAGCAGTTTAGGACTAGCGGGAGATACGCAGTATTTT
CASSLGLAGDTQYF
>NA|many|TRBJ1-2|TRBV28
TGTGCCAGCAGTTTAAGGGTCGATGGCTACACCTTC
CASSLRVDGYTF
>NA|many|TRBJ2-3|TRBV30
TGTGCCTGGAGGGCGGGACAGAACACAGATACGCAGTATTTT
CAWRAGQNTDTQYF
>NA|many|TRBJ2-5|TRBV28
TGTGCCAGCAGTTCAGGCTTCCAAGAGACCCAGTACTTC
CASSSGFQETQYF
>TRBD1|many|TRBJ2-3|TRBV12-5
TGTGCTAGTGGTCAGGGGGTCGGAAGGACAGATACGCAGTATTTT
CASGQGVGRTDTQYF
>NA|many|TRBJ2-1|TRBV9
TGTGCCAGCAGCGTCCAGGAGTACAATGAGCAGTTCTTC
CASSVQEYNEQFF
>TRBD1|many|TRBJ2-7|TRBV11-1
TGTGCCAGCAGCTTTGGGGGACAGGGGCTTGAAGAGCAGTACTTC
CASSFGGQGLEEQYF
>NA|many|TRBJ2-3|TRBV28
TGTGCCAGCAGTTTAAAAGCGGGTGAGGGCGATACGCAGTATTTT
CASSLKAGEGDTQYF
>TRBD1|many|TRBJ2-1|TRBV7-2
TGTGCCAGCAGCTTAGCGACAGGGGGTCTCTACAATGAGCAGTTCTTC
CASSLATGGLYNEQFF
>TRBD1|many|TRBJ2-2|TRBV19
TGTGCCTCTAGGACAGGGGTCACCGGGGAGCTGTTTTTT
CASRTGVTGELFF
>TRBD2|many|TRBJ2-3|TRBV28
TGTGCCAGCAGTACTAGCGGGAGGCTTAGCACAGATACGCAGTATTTT
CASSTSGRLSTDTQYF
>TRBD2|medium-sized|TRBJ2-1|TRBV29-1
TGCAGCTCCCAGCGGGAGCTTACTTCGGAGCAGTTCTTC
CSSQRELTSEQFF
>NA|many|TRBJ2-7|TRBV7-2
TGTGCCAGCAGCTTAGCTATCGCCGGGGGCCCCGTAACCTACGAGCAGTACTTC
CASSLAIAGGPVTYEQYF
>TRBD1|NA|TRBJ2-1|TRBV6-2/TRBV6-3
TGTGCCAGCAGCCATGGGGACAGCTACAATGAGCAGTTCTTC
CASSHGDSYNEQFF
>NA|NA|TRBJ2-2|TRBV7-6
TGTGCCAGCACCGTCATTGGCACCGGGGAGCTGTTTTTT
CASTVIGTGELFF
>NA|many|TRBJ2-1|TRBV11-2
TGTGCCAGCAGCTTAGTTCAGGGAGTGCAGTTCTTC
CASSLVQGVQFF
>TRBD2|many|TRBJ2-1|TRBV7-2
TGTGCCAGCAGCTTAGCCCTTTCAACCGGACTAGCGGGACCCCATGAGCAGTTCTTC
CASSLALSTGLAGPHEQFF
>NA|many|TRBJ2-5|TRBV12-3/TRBV12-4
TGTGCCAGCAGTTTTCCGGGCGAGGAGACCCAGTACTTC
CASSFPGEETQYF
>NA|NA|TRBJ2-5|TRBV7-2
TGTGCCAGCAGCCTAGGCCACCAAGAGACCCAGTACTTC
CASSLGHQETQYF
>NA|many|TRBJ2-2|TRBV4-1
TGCGCCAGCAGCCAAGAGATAAGGATCGGGGAGCTGTTTTTT
CASSQEIRIGELFF
>TRBD2|many|TRBJ2-1|TRBV11-1
TGTGCCAGCAGCTTCAGGACTAGCGGGAGGATGGATGAGCAGTTCTTC
CASSFRTSGRMDEQFF
>NA|many|TRBJ1-5|TRBV7-2
TGTGCCAGCAGATTAGACAGTTATCAGCCCCAGCATTTT
CASRLDSYQPQHF
>TRBD2|many|TRBJ2-1|TRBV9
TGTGCCAGCAGCGTTAGGATGGGACTAGCGGGAGTCAATGAGCAGTTCTTC
CASSVRMGLAGVNEQFF
>NA|NA|TRBJ2-1|TRBV9
TGTGCCAGCAGCGGATACGGGAGCTCCTACAATGAGCAGTTCTTC
CASSGYGSSYNEQFF
>NA|many|TRBJ2-2|TRBV2
TGTGCCAGCAGTTCAGGGGTTAAGGGCGGGGAGCTGTTTTTT
CASSSGVKGGELFF
>TRBD2|once|TRBJ2-7|TRBV28
TGTGCCAGCAGTTTATCGGGCGGGGGGGATTCCTACGAGCAGTACTTC
CASSLSGGGDSYEQYF
>NA|NA|TRBJ1-2|TRBV19
TGTGCCAGTAGTGAAAGACAGAGTGGCTACACCTTC
CASSERQSGYTF
>NA|many|TRBJ2-7|TRBV4-3
TGCGCCAGCAGCCAAGTGCTCGGAAACTACGAGCAGTACTTC
CASSQVLGNYEQYF
>NA|many|TRBJ2-2|TRBV6-6
TGTGCCAGCAGCCCCATCGCTCGGGAGTCCAACACCGGGGAGCTGTTTTTT
CASSPIARESNTGELFF